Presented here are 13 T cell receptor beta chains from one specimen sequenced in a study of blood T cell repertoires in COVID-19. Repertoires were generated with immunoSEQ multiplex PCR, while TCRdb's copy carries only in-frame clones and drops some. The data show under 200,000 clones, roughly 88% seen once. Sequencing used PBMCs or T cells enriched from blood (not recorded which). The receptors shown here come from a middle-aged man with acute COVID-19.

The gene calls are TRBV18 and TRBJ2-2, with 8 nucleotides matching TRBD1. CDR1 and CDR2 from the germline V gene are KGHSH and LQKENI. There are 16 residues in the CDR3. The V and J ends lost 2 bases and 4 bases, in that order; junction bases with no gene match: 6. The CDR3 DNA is TGTGCCAGCTCACCAGGACAGGGAGGAGGCACCGGGGAGCTGTTTTTT. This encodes CASSPGQGGGTGELFF.

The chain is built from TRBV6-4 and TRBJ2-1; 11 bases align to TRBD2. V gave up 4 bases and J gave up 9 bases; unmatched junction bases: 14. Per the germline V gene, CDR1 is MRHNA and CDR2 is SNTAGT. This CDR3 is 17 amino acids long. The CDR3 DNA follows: TGTGCCAGCAGTGTTGTAGCGGGAGGGTCCTTAGCCTTTGAGCAGTTCTTC. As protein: CASSVVAGGSLAFEQFF.

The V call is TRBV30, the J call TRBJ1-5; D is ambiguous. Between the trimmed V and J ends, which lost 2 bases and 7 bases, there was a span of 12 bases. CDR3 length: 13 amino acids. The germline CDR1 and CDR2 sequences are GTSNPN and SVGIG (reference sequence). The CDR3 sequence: CAWSKKGGQPQHF. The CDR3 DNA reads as TGTGCCTGGAGTAAGAAGGGAGGGCAGCCCCAGCATTTT.

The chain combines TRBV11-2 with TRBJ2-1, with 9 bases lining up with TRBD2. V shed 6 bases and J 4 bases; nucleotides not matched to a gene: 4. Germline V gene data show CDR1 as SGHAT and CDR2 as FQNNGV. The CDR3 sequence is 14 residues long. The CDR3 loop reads CASSRLADYNEQFF. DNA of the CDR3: TGTGCCAGCAGTCGACTAGCGGATTACAATGAGCAGTTCTTC.

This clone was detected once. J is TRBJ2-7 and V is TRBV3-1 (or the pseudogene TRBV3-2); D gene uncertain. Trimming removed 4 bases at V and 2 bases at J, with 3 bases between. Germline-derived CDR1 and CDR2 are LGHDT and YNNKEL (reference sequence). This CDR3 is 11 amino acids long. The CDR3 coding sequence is TGTGCCAGCAGCCGCGCCTACGAGCAGTACTTC. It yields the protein CASSRAYEQYF.

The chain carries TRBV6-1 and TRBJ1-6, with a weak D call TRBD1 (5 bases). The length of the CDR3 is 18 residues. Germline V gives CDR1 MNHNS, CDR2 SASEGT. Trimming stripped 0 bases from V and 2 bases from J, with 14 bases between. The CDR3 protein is CASSEAVKGRPYNSPLHF. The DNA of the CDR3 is TGTGCCAGCAGTGAAGCGGTGAAGGGGAGGCCCTATAATTCACCCCTCCACTTT.

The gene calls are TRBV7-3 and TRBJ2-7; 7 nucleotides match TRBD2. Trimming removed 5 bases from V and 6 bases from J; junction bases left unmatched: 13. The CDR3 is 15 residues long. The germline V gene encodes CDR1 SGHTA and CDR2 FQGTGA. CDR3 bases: TGTGCCAGCAGCCCAAATCTGGCGGGAGTGGTCGAGCAGTACTTC. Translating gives CASSPNLAGVVEQYF.

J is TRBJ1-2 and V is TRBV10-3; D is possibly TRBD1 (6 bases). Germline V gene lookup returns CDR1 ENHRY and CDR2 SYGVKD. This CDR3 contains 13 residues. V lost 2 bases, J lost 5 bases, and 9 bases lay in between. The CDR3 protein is CAISETGSYGYTF. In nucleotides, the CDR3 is TGTGCCATCAGTGAGACAGGGTCTTATGGCTACACCTTC.

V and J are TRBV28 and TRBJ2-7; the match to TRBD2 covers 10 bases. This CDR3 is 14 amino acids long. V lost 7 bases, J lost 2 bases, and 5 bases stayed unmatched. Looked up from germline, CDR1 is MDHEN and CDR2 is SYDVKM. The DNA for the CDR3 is TGTGCCAGCACCCAGGGACTAGCGACCTACGAGCAGTACTTC. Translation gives CASTQGLATYEQYF. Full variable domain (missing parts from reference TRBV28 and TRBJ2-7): DVKVTQSSRYLVKRTGEKVFLECVQDMDHENMFWYRQDPGLGLRLIYFSYDVKMKEKGDIPEGYSVSREKKERFSLILESASTNQTSMYLCASTQGLATYEQYFGPGTRLTVT.

The CDR3 nucleotides are TGTGCCAGCAGCCGACGACTAGCGGGAGAAACCGGGGAGCTGTTTTTT. As protein: CASSRRLAGETGELFF. This chain links TRBV27 with TRBJ2-2; 12 bases line up with TRBD2. The CDR3 sequence is 16 residues long. The V gene's germline CDR1 is MNHEY and CDR2 SMNVEV (reference sequence). After removal of 6 bases from V and 5 bases from J, the junction contained 7 bases not matched to a gene.

As DNA, the CDR3 is TGTGCCTGGAGACGGGTAGGGGTTGGCTACACCTTC. It encodes CAWRRVGVGYTF. The rearrangement joins TRBV30 to TRBJ1-2, with D perhaps matching TRBD1 (5 bases). CDR1 and CDR2 (germline): GTSNPN, SVGIG (reference sequence). The CDR3 extends over 12 amino acids. V gave up 3 bases and J gave up 7 bases, with 12 bases separating them.

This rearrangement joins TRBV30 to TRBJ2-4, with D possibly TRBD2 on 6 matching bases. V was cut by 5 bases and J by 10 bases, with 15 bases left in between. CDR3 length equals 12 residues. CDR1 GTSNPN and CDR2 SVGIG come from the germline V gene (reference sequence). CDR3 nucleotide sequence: TGTGCCTGGGACAACGGGAGTGGGATTCAGTACTTC. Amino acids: CAWDNGSGIQYF.

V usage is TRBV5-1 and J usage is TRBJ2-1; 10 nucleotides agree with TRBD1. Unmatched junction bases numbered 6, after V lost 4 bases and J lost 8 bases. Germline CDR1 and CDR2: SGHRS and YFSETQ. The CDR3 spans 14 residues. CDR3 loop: CASSPGTGVDEQFF. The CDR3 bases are TGCGCCAGCAGCCCGGGGACAGGGGTGGATGAGCAGTTCTTC.